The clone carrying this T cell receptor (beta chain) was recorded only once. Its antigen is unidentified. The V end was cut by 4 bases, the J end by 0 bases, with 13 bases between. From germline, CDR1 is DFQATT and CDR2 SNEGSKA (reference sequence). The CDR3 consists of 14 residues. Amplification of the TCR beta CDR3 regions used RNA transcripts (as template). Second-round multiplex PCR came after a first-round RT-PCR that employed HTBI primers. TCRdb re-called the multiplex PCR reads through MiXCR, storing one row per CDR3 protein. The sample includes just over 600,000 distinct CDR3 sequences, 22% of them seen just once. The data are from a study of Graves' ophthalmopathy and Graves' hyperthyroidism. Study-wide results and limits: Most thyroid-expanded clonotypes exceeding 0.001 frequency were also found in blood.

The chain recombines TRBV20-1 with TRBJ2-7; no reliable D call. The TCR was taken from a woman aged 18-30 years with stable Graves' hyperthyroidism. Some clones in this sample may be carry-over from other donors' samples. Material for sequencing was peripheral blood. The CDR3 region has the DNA TGCAGTGCTATTGATAAAATCTCCTCCTACGAGCAGTACTTC. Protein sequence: CSAIDKISSYEQYF.